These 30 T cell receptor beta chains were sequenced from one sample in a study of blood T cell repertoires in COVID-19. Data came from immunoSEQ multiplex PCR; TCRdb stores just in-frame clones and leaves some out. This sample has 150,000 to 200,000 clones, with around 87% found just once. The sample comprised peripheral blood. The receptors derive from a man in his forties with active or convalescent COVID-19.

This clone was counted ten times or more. The CDR3: CASSHGTGGWYTEAFF. The CDR3 bases are TGTGCCAGCAGTCACGGGACAGGGGGGTGGTACACTGAAGCTTTCTTT. The genes are TRBV28 and TRBJ1-1; 11 bases map to TRBD1. The CDR3 sequence is 16 residues long. Trimming cost V 5 bases and J 3 bases; bases outside gene matches: 8. The germline V gene has CDR1 MDHEN and CDR2 SYDVKM.

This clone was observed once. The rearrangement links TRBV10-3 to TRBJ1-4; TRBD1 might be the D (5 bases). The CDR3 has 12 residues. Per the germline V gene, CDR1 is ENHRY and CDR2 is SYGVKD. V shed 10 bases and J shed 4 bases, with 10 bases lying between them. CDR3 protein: CATRDYNEKLFF. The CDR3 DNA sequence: TGTGCCACCCGGGACTATAATGAAAAACTGTTTTTT.

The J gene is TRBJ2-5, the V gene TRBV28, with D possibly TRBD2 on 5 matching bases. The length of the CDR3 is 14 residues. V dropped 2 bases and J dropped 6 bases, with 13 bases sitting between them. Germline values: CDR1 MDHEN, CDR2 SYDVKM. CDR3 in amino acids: CASSLAEVKKTQYF. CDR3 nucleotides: TGTGCCAGCAGTTTAGCGGAGGTTAAAAAGACCCAGTACTTC.

CDR3 sequence reads: CASSLALSSGSDTQYF. CDR3 nucleotides: TGTGCCAGCAGCTTGGCCCTTTCCAGCGGCTCAGATACGCAGTATTTT. V usage is TRBV5-6 and J usage is TRBJ2-3, with D perhaps TRBD2 (5 bases). Germline CDR1 and CDR2: SGHDT and YYEEEE. The CDR3 has 16 amino acids. The V gene lost 0 bases and the J gene lost 4 bases, with 15 bases spanning the gap.

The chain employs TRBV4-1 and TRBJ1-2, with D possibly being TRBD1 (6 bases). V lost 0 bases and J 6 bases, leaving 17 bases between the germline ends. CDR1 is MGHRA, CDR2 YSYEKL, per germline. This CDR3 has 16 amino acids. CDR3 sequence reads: CASSQDGIRDKDGYTF. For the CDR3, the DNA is TGCGCCAGCAGCCAAGATGGTATCCGGGACAAGGATGGCTACACCTTC.

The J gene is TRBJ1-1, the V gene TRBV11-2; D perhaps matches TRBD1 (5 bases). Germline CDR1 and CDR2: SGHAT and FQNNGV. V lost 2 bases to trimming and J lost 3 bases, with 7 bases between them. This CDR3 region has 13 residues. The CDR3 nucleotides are TGTGCCAGCAGCTTACTACAGGACACTGAAGCTTTCTTT. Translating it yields CASSLLQDTEAFF.

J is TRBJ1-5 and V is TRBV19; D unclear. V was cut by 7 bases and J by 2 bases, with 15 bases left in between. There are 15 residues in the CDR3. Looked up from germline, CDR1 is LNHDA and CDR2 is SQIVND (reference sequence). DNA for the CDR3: TGTGCCAGTACCTCGCGCCACGAGGGCAATCAGCCCCAGCATTTT. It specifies CASTSRHEGNQPQHF.

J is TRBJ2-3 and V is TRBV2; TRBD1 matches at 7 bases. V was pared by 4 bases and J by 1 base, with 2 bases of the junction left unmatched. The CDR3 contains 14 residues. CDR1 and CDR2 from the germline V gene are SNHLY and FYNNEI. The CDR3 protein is CASSGGQGTDTQYF. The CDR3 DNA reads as TGTGCCAGCAGTGGAGGACAGGGCACAGATACGCAGTATTTT. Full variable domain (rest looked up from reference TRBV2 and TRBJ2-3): EPEVTQTPSHQVTQMGQEVILRCVPISNHLYFYWYRQILGQKVEFLVSFYNNEISEKSEIFDDQFSVERPDGSNFTLKIRSTKLEDSAMYFCASSGGQGTDTQYFGPGTRLTVL.

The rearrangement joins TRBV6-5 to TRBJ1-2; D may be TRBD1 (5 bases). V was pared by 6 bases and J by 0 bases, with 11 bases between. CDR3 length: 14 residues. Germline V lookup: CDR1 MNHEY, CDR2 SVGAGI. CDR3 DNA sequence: TGTGCCAGCAGGAGGAGACAGCCTAACTATGGCTACACCTTC. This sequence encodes CASRRRQPNYGYTF.

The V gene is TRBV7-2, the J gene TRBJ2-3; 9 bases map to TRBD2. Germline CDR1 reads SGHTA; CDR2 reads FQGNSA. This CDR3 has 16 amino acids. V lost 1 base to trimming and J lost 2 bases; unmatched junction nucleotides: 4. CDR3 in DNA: TGTGCCAGCAGCTTAGTGGGGGGACTAGCCACAGATACGCAGTATTTT. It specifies CASSLVGGLATDTQYF.

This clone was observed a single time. CDR3 sequence (DNA): TGTGCCAGCAGTTTTTTACTAGGGTATGGCTACACCTTC. Translated: CASSFLLGYGYTF. This chain connects TRBV27 to TRBJ1-2, with unresolved D. There are 13 residues in the CDR3. The V and J ends lost 3 bases and 5 bases respectively, with 10 bases between them. CDR1 MNHEY and CDR2 SMNVEV come from the germline V gene (reference sequence).

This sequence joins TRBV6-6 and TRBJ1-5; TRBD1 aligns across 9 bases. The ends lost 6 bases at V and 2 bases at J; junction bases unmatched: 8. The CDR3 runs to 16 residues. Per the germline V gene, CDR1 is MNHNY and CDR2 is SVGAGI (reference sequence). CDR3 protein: CASSFGTGKGNQPQHF. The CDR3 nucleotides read TGTGCCAGCAGCTTCGGGACAGGGAAGGGCAATCAGCCCCAGCATTTT.

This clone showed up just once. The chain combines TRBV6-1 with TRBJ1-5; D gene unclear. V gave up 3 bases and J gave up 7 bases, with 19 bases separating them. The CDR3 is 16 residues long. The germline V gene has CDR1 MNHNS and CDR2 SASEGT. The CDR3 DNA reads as TGTGCCAGCAGTGACGCCTGGGGTACGGGGAACCAGCCCCAGCATTTT. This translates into CASSDAWGTGNQPQHF.

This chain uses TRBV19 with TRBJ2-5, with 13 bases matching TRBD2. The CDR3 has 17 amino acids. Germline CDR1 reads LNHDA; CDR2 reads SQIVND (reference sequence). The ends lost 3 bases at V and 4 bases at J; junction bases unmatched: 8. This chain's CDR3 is CASSILSRTSGGETQYF. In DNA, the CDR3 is TGTGCCAGTAGTATTCTCTCCCGGACTAGCGGGGGAGAGACCCAGTACTTC. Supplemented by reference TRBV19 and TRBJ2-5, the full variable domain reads DGGITQSPKYLFRKEGQNVTLSCEQNLNHDAMYWYRQDPGQGLRLIYYSQIVNDFQKGDIAEGYSVSREKKESFPLTVTSAQKNPTAFYLCASSILSRTSGGETQYFGPGTRLLVL.

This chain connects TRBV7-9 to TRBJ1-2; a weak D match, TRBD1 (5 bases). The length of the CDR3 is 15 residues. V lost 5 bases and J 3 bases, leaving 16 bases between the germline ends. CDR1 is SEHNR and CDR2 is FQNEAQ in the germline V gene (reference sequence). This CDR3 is CASSDPGGSDYGYTF. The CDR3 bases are TGTGCCAGCAGCGACCCCGGGGGATCGGACTATGGCTACACCTTC.

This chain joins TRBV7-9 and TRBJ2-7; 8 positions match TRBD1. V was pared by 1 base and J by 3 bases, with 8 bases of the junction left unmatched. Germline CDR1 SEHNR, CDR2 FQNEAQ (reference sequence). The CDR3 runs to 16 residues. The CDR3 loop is CASSLDYRTGSYEQYF. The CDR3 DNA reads TGTGCCAGCAGCTTAGATTACCGGACAGGGAGCTACGAGCAGTACTTC.

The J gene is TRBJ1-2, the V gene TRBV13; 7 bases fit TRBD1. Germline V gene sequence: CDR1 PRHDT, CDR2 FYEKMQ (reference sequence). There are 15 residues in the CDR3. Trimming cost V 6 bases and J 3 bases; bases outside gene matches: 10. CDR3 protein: CASSRARRGDYGYTF. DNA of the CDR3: TGTGCCAGCAGTAGAGCCCGCAGGGGGGACTATGGCTACACCTTC.

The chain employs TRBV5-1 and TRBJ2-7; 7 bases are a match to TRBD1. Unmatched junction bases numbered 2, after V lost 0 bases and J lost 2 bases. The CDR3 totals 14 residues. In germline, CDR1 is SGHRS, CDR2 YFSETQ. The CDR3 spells CASSLGTGAYEQYF. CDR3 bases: TGCGCCAGCAGCTTGGGGACAGGAGCCTACGAGCAGTACTTC.

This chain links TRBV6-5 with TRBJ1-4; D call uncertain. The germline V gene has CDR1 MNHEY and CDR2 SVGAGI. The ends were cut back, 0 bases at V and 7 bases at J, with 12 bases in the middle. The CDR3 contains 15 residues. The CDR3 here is CASSYSADTVEKLFF. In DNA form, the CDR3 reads TGTGCCAGCAGTTACTCGGCAGACACGGTTGAAAAACTGTTTTTT.

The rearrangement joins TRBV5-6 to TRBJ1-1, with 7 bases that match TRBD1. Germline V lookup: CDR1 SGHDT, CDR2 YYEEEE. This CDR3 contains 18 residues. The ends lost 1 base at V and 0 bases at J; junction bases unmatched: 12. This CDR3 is CASSLSPGQKLMNTEAFF. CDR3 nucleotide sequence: TGTGCCAGCAGCTTGTCCCCGGGACAGAAATTGATGAACACTGAAGCTTTCTTT.

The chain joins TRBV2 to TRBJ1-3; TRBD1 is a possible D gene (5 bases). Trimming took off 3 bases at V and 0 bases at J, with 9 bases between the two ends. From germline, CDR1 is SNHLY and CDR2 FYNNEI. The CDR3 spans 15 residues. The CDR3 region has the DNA TGTGCCAGCAGTGAGGGGCCGCGCTCTGGAAACACCATATATTTT. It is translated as CASSEGPRSGNTIYF. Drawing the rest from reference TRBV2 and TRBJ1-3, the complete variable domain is EPEVTQTPSHQVTQMGQEVILRCVPISNHLYFYWYRQILGQKVEFLVSFYNNEISEKSEIFDDQFSVERPDGSNFTLKIRSTKLEDSAMYFCASSEGPRSGNTIYFGEGSWLTVV.

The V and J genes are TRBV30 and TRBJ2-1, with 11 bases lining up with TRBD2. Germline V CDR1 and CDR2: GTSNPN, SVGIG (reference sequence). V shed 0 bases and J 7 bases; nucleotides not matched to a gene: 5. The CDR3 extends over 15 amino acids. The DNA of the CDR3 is TGTGCCTGGAGTGTTAGCGGGGGGGTTCCTAATGAGCAGTTCTTC. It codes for CAWSVSGGVPNEQFF.

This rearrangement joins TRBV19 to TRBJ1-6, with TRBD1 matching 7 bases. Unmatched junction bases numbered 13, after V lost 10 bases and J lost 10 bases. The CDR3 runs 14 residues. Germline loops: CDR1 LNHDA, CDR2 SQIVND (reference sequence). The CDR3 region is CATTTGVGQSPLHF. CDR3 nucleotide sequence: TGTGCCACAACTACAGGGGTAGGACAATCACCCCTCCACTTT.

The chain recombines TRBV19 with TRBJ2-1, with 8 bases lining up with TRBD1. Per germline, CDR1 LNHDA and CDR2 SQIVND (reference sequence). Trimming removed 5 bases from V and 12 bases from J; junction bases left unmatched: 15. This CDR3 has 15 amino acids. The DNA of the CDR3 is TGTGCCAGTAGTCCTCAGGGGGCCATGGGGCGCGGGCAGTTCTTC. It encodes CASSPQGAMGRGQFF.

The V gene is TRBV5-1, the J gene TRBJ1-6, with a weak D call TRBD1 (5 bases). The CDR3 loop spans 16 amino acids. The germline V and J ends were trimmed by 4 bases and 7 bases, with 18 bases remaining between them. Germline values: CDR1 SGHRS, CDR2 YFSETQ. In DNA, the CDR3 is TGCGCCAGCAGCCCCCAGGGTATAGGAGCGAATTCACCCCTCCACTTT. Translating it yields CASSPQGIGANSPLHF.

The CDR3 here is CASRPDRQLGAFF. In nucleotides, the CDR3 is TGCGCCAGCAGACCCGACAGGCAACTTGGGGCTTTCTTT. This sequence joins TRBV5-1 and TRBJ1-1; TRBD1 might be the D (6 bases). Germline lookup yields CDR1 SGHRS and CDR2 YFSETQ. V was trimmed by 5 bases and J by 11 bases, leaving 19 bases between them. The CDR3 runs 13 residues.

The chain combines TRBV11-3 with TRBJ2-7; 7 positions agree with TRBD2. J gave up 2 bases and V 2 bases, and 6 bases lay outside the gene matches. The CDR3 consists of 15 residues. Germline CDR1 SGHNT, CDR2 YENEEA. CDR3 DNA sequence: TGTGCCAGCAGCTTATTTGGGGGGGAAGCCTACGAGCAGTACTTC. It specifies CASSLFGGEAYEQYF.

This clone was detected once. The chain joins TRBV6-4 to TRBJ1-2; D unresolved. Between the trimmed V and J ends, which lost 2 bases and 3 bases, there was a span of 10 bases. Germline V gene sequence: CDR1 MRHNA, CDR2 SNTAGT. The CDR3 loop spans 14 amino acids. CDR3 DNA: TGTGCCAGCAGTGACCCAGGCGACGACTATGGCTACACCTTC. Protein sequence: CASSDPGDDYGYTF.

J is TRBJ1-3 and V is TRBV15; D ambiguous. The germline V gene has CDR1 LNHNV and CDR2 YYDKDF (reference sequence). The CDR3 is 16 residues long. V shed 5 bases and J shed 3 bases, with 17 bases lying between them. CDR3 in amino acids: CATSYIAGSIGNTIYF. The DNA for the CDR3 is TGTGCCACCAGCTATATTGCGGGATCGATTGGAAACACCATATATTTT. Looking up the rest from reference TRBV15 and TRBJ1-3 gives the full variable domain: DAMVIQNPRYQVTQFGKPVTLSCSQTLNHNVMYWYQQKSSQAPKLLFHYYDKDFNNEADTPDNFQSRRPNTSFCFLDIRSPGLGDTAMYLCATSYIAGSIGNTIYFGEGSWLTVV.

The DNA for the CDR3 is TGTGCCAGCAGTCCTACGTGGTATGGCTACACCTTC. Translation gives CASSPTWYGYTF. The chain couples TRBV28 to TRBJ1-2; unclear D gene. The germline CDR1 and CDR2 sequences are MDHEN and SYDVKM. The germline V and J ends were trimmed by 5 bases and 5 bases, with 9 bases remaining between them. The CDR3 runs 12 residues.